What follows are 16 T cell receptor beta chains derived from one specimen sequenced in a study of PD-1 blockade in classical Hodgkin lymphoma. Generated by immunoSEQ multiplex PCR, the TCRdb table keeps only in-frame clones and is missing some. The sample lists more than 85,000 clones; over 90% were seen once. All patients experienced relapse after autologous stem cell transplantation, and brentuximab vedotin exposure was variable. Sequences were derived from peripheral blood mononuclear cells (PBMCs), sampled before the second cycle of nivolumab. These receptors were taken from a human donor with classical Hodgkin lymphoma.

The genes are TRBV5-1 and TRBJ2-3; D possibly matches TRBD1 or TRBD2 (5 bases each). Trimming shortened V by 1 base and J by 3 bases, and 18 bases separated the two germline ends. Per germline, CDR1 SGHRS and CDR2 YFSETQ. The CDR3 loop spans 17 amino acids. The DNA for the CDR3 is TGCGCCAGCAGCTTGACAACGCAGGGAGTACGGACAGATACGCAGTATTTT. Its protein product is CASSLTTQGVRTDTQYF. The full variable domain, with the rest looked up from reference TRBV5-1 and TRBJ2-3, is KAGVTQTPRYLIKTRGQQVTLSCSPISGHRSVSWYQQTPGQGLQFLFEYFSETQRNKGNFPGRFSGRQFSNSRSEMNVSTLELGDSALYLCASSLTTQGVRTDTQYFGPGTRLTVL.

The rearrangement uses TRBV19 and TRBJ2-7; D possibly matches TRBD1 or TRBD2 (5 bases each). Germline lookup yields CDR1 LNHDA and CDR2 SQIVND (reference sequence). CDR3 length equals 13 residues. Trimming removed 6 bases from V and 6 bases from J, with 15 bases in between. CDR3 DNA: TGTGCCAGTAGCCACTCTGGGGCGGGCGAGCAGTACTTC. Translating gives CASSHSGAGEQYF.

The gene calls are TRBV4-1 and TRBJ2-7, with 8 bases that match TRBD1. CDR1 and CDR2 (germline): MGHRA, YSYEKL. The CDR3 length is 19 residues. The V and J ends lost 4 bases and 0 bases, in that order; junction bases with no gene match: 17. The CDR3: CASSLTSGTGGIISYEQYF. CDR3 in DNA: TGCGCCAGCAGCCTTACCTCCGGGACAGGTGGCATAATCTCCTACGAGCAGTACTTC.

This chain joins TRBV27 and TRBJ2-1; TRBD1 matches at 8 bases. V lost 6 bases to trimming and J lost 0 bases; unmatched junction nucleotides: 10. Germline V lookup: CDR1 MNHEY, CDR2 SMNVEV (reference sequence). The CDR3 is made up of 17 amino acids. This CDR3 is CASSDRGGRSSYNEQFF. The CDR3 coding sequence is TGTGCCAGCAGCGACAGGGGAGGTAGGAGCTCCTACAATGAGCAGTTCTTC.

The chain couples TRBV4-2 to TRBJ2-5, with TRBD2 matching 8 bases. The V gene's germline CDR1 is LGHNA and CDR2 YNFKEQ. V lost 0 bases, J lost 5 bases, and 11 bases stayed unmatched. This CDR3 has 17 residues. This CDR3 is CASSQDGSAGGPETQYF. CDR3 coding DNA: TGTGCCAGCAGCCAAGATGGGTCGGCGGGAGGCCCGGAGACCCAGTACTTC.

V usage is TRBV27 and J usage is TRBJ2-5; 9 positions match TRBD1. The V segment lost 2 bases and the J segment 2 bases; nucleotides outside the gene matches: 6. This CDR3 region has 16 residues. Germline CDR1 is MNHEY and CDR2 is SMNVEV (reference sequence). Written as DNA, the CDR3 is TGTGCCAGCAGTTTAGGGGACAGGGTTGGTCAAGAGACCCAGTACTTC. Its protein product is CASSLGDRVGQETQYF.

V and J are TRBV19 and TRBJ1-1, with a tentative D call TRBD1 (5 bases). This CDR3 contains 16 residues. Germline CDR1 and CDR2: LNHDA and SQIVND (reference sequence). With 4 bases removed from V and 1 base from J, the gap between germline ends came to 16 bases. The CDR3 loop reads CASSSIAAGSNTEAFF. CDR3 nucleotide sequence: TGTGCCAGTAGTAGTATAGCGGCAGGGTCGAACACTGAAGCTTTCTTT.

The chain links TRBV27 to TRBJ2-2, with D tentatively TRBD1 (5 bases). Germline values: CDR1 MNHEY, CDR2 SMNVEV (reference sequence). CDR3 length: 14 amino acids. Trimming stripped 5 bases from V and 4 bases from J, with 11 bases between. This chain's CDR3 is CASSPRTITGELFF. Here the CDR3 DNA reads TGTGCCAGCAGTCCCCGGACAATCACCGGGGAGCTGTTTTTT.

This chain uses TRBV7-3 with TRBJ2-3; no clear D. The V end lost 5 bases, the J end lost 4 bases, and 10 bases lay between the germline ends. The germline V gene encodes CDR1 SGHTA and CDR2 FQGTGA. The CDR3 consists of 13 residues. CDR3 in amino acids: CASSPLSADTQYF. The CDR3 DNA sequence: TGTGCCAGCAGCCCCCTGAGCGCAGATACGCAGTATTTT.

The rearrangement joins TRBV4-2 to TRBJ1-2; D is uncertain. The germline CDR1 and CDR2 sequences are LGHNA and YNFKEQ. This CDR3 spans 14 amino acids. Trimming stripped 1 base from V and 3 bases from J, with 9 bases between. CDR3 loop: CASSQVGKYYGYTF. In DNA, the CDR3 is TGTGCCAGCAGCCAAGTGGGCAAGTACTATGGCTACACCTTC.

The rearrangement uses TRBV6-6 and TRBJ2-1; D gene uncertain. V dropped 4 bases and J dropped 0 bases, with 13 bases sitting between them. Per the germline V gene, CDR1 is MNHNY and CDR2 is SVGAGI (reference sequence). This CDR3 spans 16 amino acids. CDR3 coding DNA: TGTGCCAGCAGTTCACGACAAACTGGCTCCTACAATGAGCAGTTCTTC. Translating it yields CASSSRQTGSYNEQFF.

This clone was detected once. The chain couples TRBV27 to TRBJ1-1, with unresolved D. Germline assignment: CDR1 MNHEY and CDR2 SMNVEV (reference sequence). Trimming took off 6 bases at V and 1 base at J, with 15 bases between the two ends. CDR3 length: 15 residues. In DNA, the CDR3 is TGTGCCAGCAGCCTCCTCCGTACACAGAACACTGAAGCTTTCTTT. Protein product: CASSLLRTQNTEAFF.

The gene calls are TRBV7-2 and TRBJ1-2, with 7 bases fitting TRBD1. Germline loops: CDR1 SGHTA, CDR2 FQGNSA. This CDR3 has 15 amino acids. V was pared by 0 bases and J by 4 bases, with 5 bases of the junction left unmatched. The CDR3 spells CASSLAVGQPYGYTF. CDR3 nucleotide sequence: TGTGCCAGCAGCTTAGCCGTGGGACAGCCCTATGGCTACACCTTC.

This clone occurred once. The chain links TRBV5-1 to TRBJ1-1; D is unclear. Germline CDR1 and CDR2: SGHRS and YFSETQ. The CDR3 extends over 13 amino acids. V shed 0 bases and J shed 4 bases, with 7 bases lying between them. The CDR3 spells CASSLVTGTEAFF. In DNA, the CDR3 is TGCGCCAGCAGCTTGGTCACGGGCACTGAAGCTTTCTTT.

This sequence joins TRBV9 and TRBJ2-7; maybe TRBD1 (6 bases). V was clipped by 0 bases and J by 6 bases, with 10 bases between them. CDR3 length: 13 residues. Germline loops: CDR1 SGDLS, CDR2 YYNGEE. The CDR3 DNA reads as TGTGCCAGCAGCGTAGTTTCAGGGGCCGAGCAGTACTTC. It specifies CASSVVSGAEQYF.

The chain recombines TRBV6-6 with TRBJ2-7; 11 positions agree with TRBD2. Germline CDR1 MNHNY, CDR2 SVGAGI (reference sequence). The V segment lost 2 bases and the J segment 4 bases; nucleotides outside the gene matches: 4. This CDR3 comprises 15 residues. The chain's CDR3 is CASSYRASGRYEQYF. The CDR3 nucleotides are TGTGCCAGCAGTTACCGTGCTAGCGGGAGGTACGAGCAGTACTTC.